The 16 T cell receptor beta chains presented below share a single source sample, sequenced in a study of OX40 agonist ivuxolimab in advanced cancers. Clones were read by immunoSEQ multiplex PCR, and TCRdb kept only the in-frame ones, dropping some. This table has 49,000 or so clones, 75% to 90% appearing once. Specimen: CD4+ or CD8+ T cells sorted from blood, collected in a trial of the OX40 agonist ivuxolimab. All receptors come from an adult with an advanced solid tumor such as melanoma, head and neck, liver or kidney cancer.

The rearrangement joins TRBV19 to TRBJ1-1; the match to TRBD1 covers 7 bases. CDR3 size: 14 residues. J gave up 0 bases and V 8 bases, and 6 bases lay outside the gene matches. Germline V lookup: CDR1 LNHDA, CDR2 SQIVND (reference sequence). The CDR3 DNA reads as TGTGCCAGTCAACAGGGGACACTGAACACTGAAGCTTTCTTT. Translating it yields CASQQGTLNTEAFF.

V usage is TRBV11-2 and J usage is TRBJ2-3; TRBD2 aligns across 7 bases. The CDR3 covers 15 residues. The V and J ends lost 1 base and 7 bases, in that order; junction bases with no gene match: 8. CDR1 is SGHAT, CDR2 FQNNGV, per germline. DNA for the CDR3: TGTGCCAGCAGCTTAGTGCGGGGGTTCACTCATACGCAGTATTTT. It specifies CASSLVRGFTHTQYF.

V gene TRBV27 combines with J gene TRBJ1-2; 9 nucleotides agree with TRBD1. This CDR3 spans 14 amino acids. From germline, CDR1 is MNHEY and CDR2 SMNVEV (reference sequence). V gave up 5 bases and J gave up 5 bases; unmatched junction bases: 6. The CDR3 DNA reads TGTGCCAGCAGTCCGGGAGGGACAGGGTATGGCTACACCTTC. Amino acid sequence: CASSPGGTGYGYTF.

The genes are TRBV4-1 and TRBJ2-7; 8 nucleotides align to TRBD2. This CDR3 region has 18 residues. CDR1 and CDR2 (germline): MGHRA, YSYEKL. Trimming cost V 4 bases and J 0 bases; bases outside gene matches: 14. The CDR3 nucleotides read TGCGCCAGCAGCCCTCGTTACTCAACTAGCGGAGGCTCCTACGAGCAGTACTTC. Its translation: CASSPRYSTSGGSYEQYF.

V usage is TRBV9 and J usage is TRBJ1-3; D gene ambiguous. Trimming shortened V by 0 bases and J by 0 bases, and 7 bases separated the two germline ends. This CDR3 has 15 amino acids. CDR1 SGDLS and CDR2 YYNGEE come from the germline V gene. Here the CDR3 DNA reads TGTGCCAGCAGCGTAGGGACCAGCTCTGGAAACACCATATATTTT. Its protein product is CASSVGTSSGNTIYF.

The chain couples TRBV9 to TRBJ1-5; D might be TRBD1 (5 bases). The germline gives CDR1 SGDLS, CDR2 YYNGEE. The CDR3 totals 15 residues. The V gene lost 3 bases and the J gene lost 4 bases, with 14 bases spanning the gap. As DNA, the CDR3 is TGTGCCAGCAGCGCCCGGGACGCCCTTAATCAGCCCCAGCATTTT. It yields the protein CASSARDALNQPQHF.

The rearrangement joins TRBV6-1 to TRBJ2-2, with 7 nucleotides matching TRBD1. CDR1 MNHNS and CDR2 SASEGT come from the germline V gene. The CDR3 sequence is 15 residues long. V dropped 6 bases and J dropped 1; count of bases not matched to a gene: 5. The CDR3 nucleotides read TGTGCCAGCAGCCGGGACAGCCGGAACACCGGGGAGCTGTTTTTT. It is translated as CASSRDSRNTGELFF.

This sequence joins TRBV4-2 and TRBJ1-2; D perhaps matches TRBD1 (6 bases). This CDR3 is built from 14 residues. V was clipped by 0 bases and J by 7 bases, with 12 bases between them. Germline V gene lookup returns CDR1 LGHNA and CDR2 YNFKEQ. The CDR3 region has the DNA TGTGCCAGCAGCCAAGATCGGCAGGGGAGTGGCTACACCTTC. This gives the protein CASSQDRQGSGYTF.

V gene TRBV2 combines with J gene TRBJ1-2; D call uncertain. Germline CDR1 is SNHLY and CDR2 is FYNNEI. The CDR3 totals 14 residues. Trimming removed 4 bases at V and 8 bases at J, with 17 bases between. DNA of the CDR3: TGTGCCAGCAGTGGGTCCACAGCTATTTCAGGCTACACCTTC. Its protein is CASSGSTAISGYTF.

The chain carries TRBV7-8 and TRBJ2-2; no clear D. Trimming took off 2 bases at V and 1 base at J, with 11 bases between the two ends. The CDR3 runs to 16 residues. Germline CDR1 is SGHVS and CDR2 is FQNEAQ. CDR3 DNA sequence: TGTGCCAGCAGCTTAATGGGTATGGGGAACACCGGGGAGCTGTTTTTT. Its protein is CASSLMGMGNTGELFF.

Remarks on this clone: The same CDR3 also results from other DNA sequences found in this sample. The CDR3 loop is CASSVGPSGETQYF. The CDR3 nucleotides are TGTGCCAGCAGCGTAGGACCTTCTGGGGAGACCCAGTACTTC. This sequence joins TRBV9 and TRBJ2-5; D not certain. CDR1 is SGDLS and CDR2 is YYNGEE in the germline V gene. This CDR3 is 14 amino acids long. Trimming took off 0 bases at V and 5 bases at J, with 11 bases between the two ends.

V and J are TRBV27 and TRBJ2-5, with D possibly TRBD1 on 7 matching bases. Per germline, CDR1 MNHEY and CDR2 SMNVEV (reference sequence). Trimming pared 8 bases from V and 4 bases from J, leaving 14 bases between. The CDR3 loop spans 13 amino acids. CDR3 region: CASRRQGGETQYF. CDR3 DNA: TGTGCCAGCCGCCGACAGGGAGGAGAGACCCAGTACTTC.

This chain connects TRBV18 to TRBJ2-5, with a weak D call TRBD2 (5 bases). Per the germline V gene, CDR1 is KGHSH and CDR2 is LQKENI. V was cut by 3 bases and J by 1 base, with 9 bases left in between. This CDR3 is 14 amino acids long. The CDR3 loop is CASSPPGIQETQYF. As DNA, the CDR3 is TGTGCCAGCTCACCTCCCGGGATCCAAGAGACCCAGTACTTC. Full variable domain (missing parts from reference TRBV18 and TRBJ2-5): NAGVMQNPRHLVRRRGQEARLRCSPMKGHSHVYWYRQLPEEGLKFMVYLQKENIIDESGMPKERFSAEFPKEGPSILRIQQVVRGDSAAYFCASSPPGIQETQYFGPGTRLLVL.

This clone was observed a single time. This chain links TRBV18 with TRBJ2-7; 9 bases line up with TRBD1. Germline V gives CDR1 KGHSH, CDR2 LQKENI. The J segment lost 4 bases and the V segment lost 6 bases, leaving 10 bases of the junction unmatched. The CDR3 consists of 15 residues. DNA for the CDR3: TGTGCCAGCTCCCCTCGTACCGGGACAGGGTACGAGCAGTACTTC. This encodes CASSPRTGTGYEQYF.

CDR3 sequence: CASSLTTSGGYEQYF. The CDR3 region has the DNA TGTGCCAGCAGCTTAACGACTAGCGGGGGTTACGAGCAGTACTTC. The V and J genes are TRBV5-8 and TRBJ2-7, with 12 bases that match TRBD2. The CDR3 loop spans 15 amino acids. Germline lookup yields CDR1 SGHTS and CDR2 YDEGEE. V lost 2 bases and J lost 4; bases outside the gene matches: 4.

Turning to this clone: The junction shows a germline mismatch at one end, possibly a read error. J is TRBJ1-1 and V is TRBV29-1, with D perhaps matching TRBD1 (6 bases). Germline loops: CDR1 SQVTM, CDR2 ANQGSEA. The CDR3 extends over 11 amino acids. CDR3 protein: CSVQDRREAFF. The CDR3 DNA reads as TGCAGCGTTCAAGACAGGCGTGAAGCTTTCTTT.